Ten or more counts support the clone carrying this T cell receptor (beta chain). Its antigen is unidentified. V shed 0 bases and J 6 bases; nucleotides not matched to a gene: 8. The length of the CDR3 is 16 residues. Germline CDR1 MGHRA, CDR2 YSYEKL. This sample is part of a study of identical twins. Study-level points and caveats: Twin-shared out-of-frame alpha sequences were enriched for low generation probability. Models underestimated how often monozygotic twins shared out-of-frame TCR alpha.

Template switching introduced a universal primer site, and the cDNA bore unique molecular identifiers. In TCRdb, the 5' RACE reads were re-called with MiXCR into one record per CDR3 protein. Seen here are about 220,000 distinct CDR3 sequences, roughly 7.5% observed once, and the top ten hold around 5%. These same records also appear under a second study, on yellow fever vaccine responses in identical twins. That paper notes: Vaccine-induced T cell responses in twins were reportedly observed to appear partly convergent, partly personalized.

V gene TRBV4-1 combines with J gene TRBJ1-5; 7 nucleotides match TRBD1. This clonotype was sampled from a woman aged 18-30 years in good health. Sequenced input: CD8+ T cells sorted from blood. Here the CDR3 DNA reads TGCGCCAGCAGCCAAGAGGCGGGACAGTCCAGTCAGCCCCAGCATTTT. Translated: CASSQEAGQSSQPQHF.